The 8 T cell receptor beta chains given below trace back to one sample, sequenced in a study of shared clonotypes between healthy human individuals. The assay was immunoSEQ multiplex PCR, and TCRdb's table has in-frame clones only and misses some. The table has hundreds of thousands of clones, 72% seen once. Sequences were obtained from memory CD4+ T cells sorted from blood. Subset defined: CD45RA-negative fraction. Receptor source: a woman aged 25 to 39 in good health.

The genes are TRBV28 and TRBJ1-1, with a weak D call TRBD1 (5 bases). This CDR3 has 13 amino acids. V was trimmed by 4 bases and J by 10 bases, leaving 16 bases between them. Germline CDR1 is MDHEN and CDR2 is SYDVKM. The CDR3, as DNA: TGTGCCAGCAGTTCCGGCGCTGGGGGTGGAGCTTTCTTT. Translation gives CASSSGAGGGAFF.

A few counts support this clone. The rearrangement links TRBV5-5 to TRBJ1-2; the D gene is possibly TRBD1 (5 bases). The V gene's germline CDR1 is SGHKS and CDR2 YYEKEE (reference sequence). The CDR3 spans 13 residues. The V end lost 4 bases, the J end lost 4 bases, and 11 bases lay between the germline ends. The CDR3 here is CASSVDSFYGYTF. CDR3 bases: TGTGCCAGCAGCGTAGACAGCTTCTATGGCTACACCTTC.

This clone occurred once. V gene TRBV7-3 combines with J gene TRBJ1-3; 8 bases map to TRBD1. V lost 5 bases, J lost 2 bases, and 2 bases stayed unmatched. Germline V gene sequence: CDR1 SGHTA, CDR2 FQGTGA. The CDR3 is 14 residues long. The CDR3 sequence: CASSAGGPGNTIYF. In DNA, the CDR3 is TGTGCCAGCAGCGCAGGGGGCCCTGGAAACACCATATATTTT.

The chain couples TRBV6-1 to TRBJ2-1, with D perhaps TRBD1 or TRBD2 (6 bases each). Germline V lookup: CDR1 MNHNS, CDR2 SASEGT. V lost 2 bases, J lost 8 bases, and 19 bases lay in between. The CDR3 runs 16 residues. The CDR3, as DNA: TGTGCCAGCAGTGAATCTGGGGTAGATAGGGGGGATGAGCAGTTCTTC. This gives the protein CASSESGVDRGDEQFF.

The chain recombines TRBV7-9 with TRBJ2-1; 9 bases match TRBD2. CDR3 size: 15 residues. Germline V gene data show CDR1 as SEHNR and CDR2 as FQNEAQ (reference sequence). Trimming at V came to 7 bases and at J to 5 bases, leaving 9 bases not matched to a gene. CDR3 bases: TGTGCCAGCAACCCTAGCGGGACCGCCAACAATGAGCAGTTCTTC. It yields the protein CASNPSGTANNEQFF.

The rearrangement links TRBV7-9 to TRBJ2-6; D uncertain. The CDR3 is 16 residues long. V lost 5 bases and J 4 bases, leaving 15 bases between the germline ends. CDR1 is SEHNR and CDR2 is FQNEAQ in the germline V gene (reference sequence). The CDR3 DNA is TGTGCCAGCAGCCTCCTAAGGTTCTCCGGGGCCAACGTCCTGACTTTC. It is translated as CASSLLRFSGANVLTF. Variable domain in full (rest from reference TRBV7-9 and TRBJ2-6): DTGVSQNPRHKITKRGQNVTFRCDPISEHNRLYWYRQTLGQGPEFLTYFQNEAQLEKSRLLSDRFSAERPKGSFSTLEIQRTEQGDSAMYLCASSLLRFSGANVLTFGAGSRLTVL.

The chain joins TRBV2 to TRBJ1-5; D uncertain. Germline CDR1 and CDR2: SNHLY and FYNNEI. The CDR3 runs to 15 residues. The ends were cut back, 7 bases at V and 2 bases at J, with 15 bases in the middle. The CDR3 loop reads CASTMRVSGNQPQHF. Here the CDR3 DNA reads TGTGCCAGCACCATGAGGGTTTCGGGCAATCAGCCCCAGCATTTT.

This clone was seen more than once but under ten times. The CDR3 loop is CASSSGLRYGYTF. CDR3 nucleotide sequence: TGCGCCAGCAGCTCCGGGCTTCGCTATGGCTACACCTTC. The chain couples TRBV5-1 to TRBJ1-2; no firm D call. With 3 bases removed from V and 4 bases from J, the gap between germline ends came to 10 bases. Germline CDR1 reads SGHRS; CDR2 reads YFSETQ. This CDR3 is 13 amino acids long.